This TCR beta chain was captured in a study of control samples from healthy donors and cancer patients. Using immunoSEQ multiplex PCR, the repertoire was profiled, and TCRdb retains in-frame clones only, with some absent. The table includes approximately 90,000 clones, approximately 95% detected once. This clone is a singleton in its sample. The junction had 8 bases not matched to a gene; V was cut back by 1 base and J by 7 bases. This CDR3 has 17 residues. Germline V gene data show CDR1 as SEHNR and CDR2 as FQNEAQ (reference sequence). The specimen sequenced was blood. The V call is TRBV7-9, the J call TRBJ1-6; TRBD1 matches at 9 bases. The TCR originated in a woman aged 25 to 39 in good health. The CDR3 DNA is TGTGCCAGCAGCTTAGTTCCGGGGACAGGGAGCAATTCACCCCTCCACTTT. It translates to CASSLVPGTGSNSPLHF.